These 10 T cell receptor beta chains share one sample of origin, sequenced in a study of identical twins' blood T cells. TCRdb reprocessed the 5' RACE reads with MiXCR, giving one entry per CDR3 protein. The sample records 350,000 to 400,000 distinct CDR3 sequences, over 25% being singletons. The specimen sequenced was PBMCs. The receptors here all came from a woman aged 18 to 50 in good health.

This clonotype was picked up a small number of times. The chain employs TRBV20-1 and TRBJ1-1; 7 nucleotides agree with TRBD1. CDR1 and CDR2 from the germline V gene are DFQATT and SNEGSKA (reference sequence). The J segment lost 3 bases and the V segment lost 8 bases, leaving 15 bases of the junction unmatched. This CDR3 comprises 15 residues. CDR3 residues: CSTRGYRPEDTEAFF. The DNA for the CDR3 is TGCAGTACCAGGGGGTATCGCCCGGAGGACACTGAAGCTTTCTTT.

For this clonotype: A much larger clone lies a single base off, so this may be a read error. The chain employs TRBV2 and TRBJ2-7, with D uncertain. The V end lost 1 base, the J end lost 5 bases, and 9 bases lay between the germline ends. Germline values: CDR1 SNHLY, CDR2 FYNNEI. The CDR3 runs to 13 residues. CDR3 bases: TGTGCCAGCAGTGAAGACCCCGAGGACGAGCAGTACTTC. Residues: CASSEDPEDEQYF.

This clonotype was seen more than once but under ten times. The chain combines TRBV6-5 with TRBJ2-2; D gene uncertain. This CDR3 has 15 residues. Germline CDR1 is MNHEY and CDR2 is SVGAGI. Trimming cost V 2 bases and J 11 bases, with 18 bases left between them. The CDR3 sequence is CASSYLTYPIRELFF. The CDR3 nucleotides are TGTGCCAGCAGTTACCTTACATACCCCATCCGTGAGCTGTTTTTT.

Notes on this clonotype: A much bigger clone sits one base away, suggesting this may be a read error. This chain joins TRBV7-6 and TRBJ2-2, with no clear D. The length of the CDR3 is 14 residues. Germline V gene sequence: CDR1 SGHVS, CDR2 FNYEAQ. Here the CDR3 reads CDSSSNYGTGELFF. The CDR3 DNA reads TGTGACAGCAGCTCCAACTATGGCACCGGGGAGCTGTTTTTT.

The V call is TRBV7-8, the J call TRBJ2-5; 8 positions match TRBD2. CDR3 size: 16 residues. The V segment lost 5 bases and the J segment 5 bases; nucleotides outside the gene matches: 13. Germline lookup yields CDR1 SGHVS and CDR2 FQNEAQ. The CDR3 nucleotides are TGTGCCAGCAGCCGGACTAGCATTCATTTTTCGGAGACCCAGTACTTC. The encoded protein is CASSRTSIHFSETQYF.

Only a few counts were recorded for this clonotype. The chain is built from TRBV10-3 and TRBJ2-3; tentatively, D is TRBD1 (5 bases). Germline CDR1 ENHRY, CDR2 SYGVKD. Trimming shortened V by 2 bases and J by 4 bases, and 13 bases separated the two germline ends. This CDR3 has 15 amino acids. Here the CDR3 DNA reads TGTGCCATCAGTGAGCCAGGGTTTGGGGCAGATACGCAGTATTTT. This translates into CAISEPGFGADTQYF.

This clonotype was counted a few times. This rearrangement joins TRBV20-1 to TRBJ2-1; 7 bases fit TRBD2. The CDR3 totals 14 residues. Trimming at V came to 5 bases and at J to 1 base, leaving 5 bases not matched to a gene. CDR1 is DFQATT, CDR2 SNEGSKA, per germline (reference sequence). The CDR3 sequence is CSAPWRGSYNEQFF. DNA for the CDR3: TGCAGTGCTCCGTGGCGGGGGTCCTACAATGAGCAGTTCTTC.

The DNA of the CDR3 is TGTGCCAGCAGCTTGAGGTTAGCGGGAGGGAATGAGCAGTTCTTC. It encodes CASSLRLAGGNEQFF. This rearrangement joins TRBV5-6 to TRBJ2-1, with TRBD2 identical over 11 bases. The CDR3 runs 15 residues. V shed 1 base and J 7 bases; nucleotides not matched to a gene: 4. The germline CDR1 and CDR2 sequences are SGHDT and YYEEEE. Full variable domain (missing parts from reference TRBV5-6 and TRBJ2-1): DAGVTQSPTHLIKTRGQQVTLRCSPKSGHDTVSWYQQALGQGPQFIFQYYEEEERQRGNFPDRFSGHQFPNYSSELNVNALLLGDSALYLCASSLRLAGGNEQFFGPGTRLTVL.

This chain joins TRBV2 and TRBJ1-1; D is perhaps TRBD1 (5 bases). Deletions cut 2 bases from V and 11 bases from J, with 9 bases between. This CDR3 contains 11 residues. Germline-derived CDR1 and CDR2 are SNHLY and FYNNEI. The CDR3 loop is CASSEKGTAFF. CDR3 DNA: TGTGCCAGCAGTGAAAAGGGGACTGCTTTCTTT.

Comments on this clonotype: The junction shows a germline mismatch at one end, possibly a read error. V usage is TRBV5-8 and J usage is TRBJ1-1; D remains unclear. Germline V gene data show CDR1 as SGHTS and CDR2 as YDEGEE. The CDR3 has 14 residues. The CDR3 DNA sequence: TGTGCCAACAGCCGTCCGGACTCCTTTACTGAAGCTTTCTTT. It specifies CANSRPDSFTEAFF.